Shown below are 12 T cell receptor beta chains from a single sample sequenced in a study of blood T cell repertoires in COVID-19. Generated by immunoSEQ multiplex PCR, the TCRdb table keeps only in-frame clones and is missing some. The sample lists around 160,000 clones, 75% to 80% occurring once. The specimen sequenced was peripheral blood. Source of these receptors: a woman of 80 years or more with acute or convalescent COVID-19.

The chain couples TRBV30 to TRBJ1-5, with TRBD1 matching 10 bases. With V trimmed by 0 bases and J by 7 bases, 3 bases remained unmatched. CDR1 is GTSNPN, CDR2 SVGIG, per germline (reference sequence). The CDR3 loop spans 14 amino acids. The DNA for the CDR3 is TGTGCCTGGAGTGTACTGACAGGGGGCCAGCCCCAGCATTTT. Translating it yields CAWSVLTGGQPQHF.

The V gene is TRBV27, the J gene TRBJ2-2, with TRBD2 matching over 15 bases. This CDR3 is built from 17 residues. Germline V gives CDR1 MNHEY, CDR2 SMNVEV (reference sequence). Losses at the gene ends were 7 bases for V and 8 bases for J; bases not matched to a gene: 11. Here the CDR3 reads CASTGTSGRPSAGELFF. CDR3 coding DNA: TGTGCCAGCACCGGGACTAGCGGGAGGCCTAGTGCTGGGGAGCTGTTTTTT.

The chain is built from TRBV19 and TRBJ2-7; 13 nucleotides align to TRBD2. V lost 5 bases and J lost 4; bases outside the gene matches: 2. The CDR3 spans 14 residues. CDR1 is LNHDA and CDR2 is SQIVND in the germline V gene (reference sequence). CDR3 region: CASSAGLAGYEQYF. The CDR3 nucleotides read TGTGCCAGTAGTGCGGGACTAGCGGGATACGAGCAGTACTTC. Full variable domain (rest looked up from reference TRBV19 and TRBJ2-7): DGGITQSPKYLFRKEGQNVTLSCEQNLNHDAMYWYRQDPGQGLRLIYYSQIVNDFQKGDIAEGYSVSREKKESFPLTVTSAQKNPTAFYLCASSAGLAGYEQYFGPGTRLTVT.

This clone was counted a few times. V and J are TRBV2 and TRBJ2-1, with 12 bases matching TRBD2. V shed 1 base, J shed 0 bases, and the junction held 1 base outside the gene matches. This CDR3 contains 17 residues. Germline lookup yields CDR1 SNHLY and CDR2 FYNNEI. The CDR3 DNA reads TGTGCCAGCAGTGAAGAGGGACTAGCGGGCTCCTACAATGAGCAGTTCTTC. Encoded protein: CASSEEGLAGSYNEQFF.

V gene TRBV4-1 combines with J gene TRBJ1-2; D is unresolved. V lost 0 bases and J 5 bases, leaving 16 bases between the germline ends. Germline V lookup: CDR1 MGHRA, CDR2 YSYEKL. The length of the CDR3 is 16 residues. DNA for the CDR3: TGCGCCAGCAGCCAAGAAGAGGGAGGCGCCGTTTATGGCTACACCTTC. Translated: CASSQEEGGAVYGYTF.

The chain combines TRBV6-6 with TRBJ1-2, with TRBD1 as a possible D gene (6 bases). This CDR3 has 12 residues. Germline V lookup: CDR1 MNHNY, CDR2 SVGAGI (reference sequence). The V end lost 11 bases, the J end lost 3 bases, and 13 bases lay between the germline ends. In DNA, the CDR3 is TGTGCCTGCGGGGGGCAGGACTATGGCTACACCTTC. Translating gives CACGGQDYGYTF.

The chain has TRBV11-2 and TRBJ1-2, with 8 bases fitting TRBD1. Trimming at V came to 5 bases and at J to 4 bases, leaving 9 bases not matched to a gene. Germline V lookup: CDR1 SGHAT, CDR2 FQNNGV. The CDR3 consists of 15 residues. CDR3 region: CASSPARTGTYGYTF. CDR3 DNA sequence: TGTGCCAGCAGCCCGGCGAGGACAGGGACCTATGGCTACACCTTC.

The CDR3 region is CASRSQTHKDFYGYTF. The CDR3 coding sequence is TGTGCCAGCAGGTCCCAGACACACAAGGACTTTTATGGCTACACCTTC. V usage is TRBV27 and J usage is TRBJ1-2, with no clear D. The V end was cut by 6 bases, the J end by 5 bases, with 22 bases between. The CDR3 has 16 residues. CDR1 and CDR2 from the germline V gene are MNHEY and SMNVEV (reference sequence).

This chain connects TRBV28 to TRBJ2-7; 9 bases agree with TRBD1. Trimming cost V 10 bases and J 3 bases; bases outside gene matches: 10. Germline V gene lookup returns CDR1 MDHEN and CDR2 SYDVKM. The CDR3 consists of 14 residues. In DNA form, the CDR3 reads TGTGCCACCGAGGGACAGGGACCAAACTACGAGCAGTACTTC. The encoded protein is CATEGQGPNYEQYF.

The chain has TRBV11-3 and TRBJ2-5; perhaps TRBD1 as D (5 bases). The V end lost 4 bases, the J end lost 5 bases, and 20 bases lay between the germline ends. CDR3 length: 16 residues. The germline V gene encodes CDR1 SGHNT and CDR2 YENEEA. The CDR3 region is CASSSASDGAGETQYF. The CDR3 bases are TGTGCCAGCAGCTCGGCTTCAGATGGGGCCGGGGAGACCCAGTACTTC.

This sequence joins TRBV6-6 and TRBJ2-7; 13 positions match TRBD2. Looked up from germline, CDR1 is MNHNY and CDR2 is SVGAGI (reference sequence). This CDR3 region has 18 residues. After removal of 5 bases from V and 0 bases from J, the junction contained 10 bases not matched to a gene. The CDR3 nucleotides are TGTGCCAGCAGTCCCCGACCGGGACTAGCGGGATTCTCCTACGAGCAGTACTTC. Translating gives CASSPRPGLAGFSYEQYF.

The rearrangement links TRBV6-2 or TRBV6-3 to TRBJ2-1; TRBD2 is a possible D gene (6 bases). Trimming took off 5 bases at V and 9 bases at J, with 17 bases between the two ends. Germline V CDR1 and CDR2: MNHEY, SVGEGT. The CDR3 sequence is 14 residues long. CDR3 nucleotide sequence: TGTGCCAGCAGTCTCGGGAGCCCTTGGGGTGAGCAGTTCTTC. Translation: CASSLGSPWGEQFF.